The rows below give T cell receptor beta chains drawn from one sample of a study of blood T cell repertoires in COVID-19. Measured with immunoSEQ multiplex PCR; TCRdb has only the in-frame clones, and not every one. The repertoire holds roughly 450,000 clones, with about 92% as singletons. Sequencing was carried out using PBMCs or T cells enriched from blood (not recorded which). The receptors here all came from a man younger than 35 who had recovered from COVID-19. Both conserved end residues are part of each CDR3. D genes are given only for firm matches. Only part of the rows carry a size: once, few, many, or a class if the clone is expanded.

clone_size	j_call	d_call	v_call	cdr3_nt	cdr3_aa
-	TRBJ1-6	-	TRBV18	TGTGCCAGCTCACACAGGGATTTGAATTCACCCCTCCACTTT	CASSHRDLNSPLHF
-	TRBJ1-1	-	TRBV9	TGTGCCAGCAGCGTAGTAGTCAGGGAAGCGAACACTGAAGCTTTCTTT	CASSVVVREANTEAFF
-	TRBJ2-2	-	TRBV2	TGTGCCAGCAGACTAGAAACGAACACCGGGGAGCTGTTTTTT	CASRLETNTGELFF
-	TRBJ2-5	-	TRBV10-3	TGTGCCATCAGTGAAGGAGTTCTTGGAACACAGACCCAGTACTTC	CAISEGVLGTQTQYF
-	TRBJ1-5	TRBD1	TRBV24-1	TGTGCCACCAGTGATGTGGACAGGGCGAGCAATCAGCCCCAGCATTTT	CATSDVDRASNQPQHF
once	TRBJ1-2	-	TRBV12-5	TGTGCTAGTGGTTTGGTTCAGGGGCAGACCCATAGTTATGGCTACACCTTC	CASGLVQGQTHSYGYTF
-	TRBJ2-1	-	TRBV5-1	TGCGCCAGCAGCTTGGCAGGGCCTTCCTCCTACAATGAGCAGTTCTTC	CASSLAGPSSYNEQFF
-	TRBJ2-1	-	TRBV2	TGTGCCAGCAGTGGTAGCGGTGGCGAGCAGTTCTTC	CASSGSGGEQFF
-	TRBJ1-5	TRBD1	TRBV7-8	TGTGCCAGCAGCTTAGACAGGGGGTATCATAGCAATCAGCCCCAGCATTTT	CASSLDRGYHSNQPQHF
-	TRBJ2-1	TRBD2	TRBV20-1	TGCAGTGCTAGTTCTGGGACTAGGAATGAGCAGTTCTTC	CSASSGTRNEQFF
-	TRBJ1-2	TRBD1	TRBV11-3	TGTGCCAGCAGCTCGAGGGGACAGTGGGATGGCTACACCTTC	CASSSRGQWDGYTF
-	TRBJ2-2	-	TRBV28	TGTGCCAGCGCTCGGGAGACGAACACCGGGGAGCTGTTTTTT	CASARETNTGELFF
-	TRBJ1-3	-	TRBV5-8	TGTGCCAGCAGCTTGGTGGCCAAAATACCCTCTGGAAACACCATATATTTT	CASSLVAKIPSGNTIYF
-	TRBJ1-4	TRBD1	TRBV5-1	TGCGCCAGCAGTGGGACAGGGGGAATTGAAAAACTGTTTTTT	CASSGTGGIEKLFF
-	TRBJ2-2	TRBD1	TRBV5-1	TGCGCCAGCAGCTTGGAAGGGGGCTCCGGCGGGGAGCTGTTTTTT	CASSLEGGSGGELFF
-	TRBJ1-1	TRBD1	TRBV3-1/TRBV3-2	TGTGCCAGCAGCCGAAGACAGGGGAACACTGAAGCTTTCTTT	CASSRRQGNTEAFF
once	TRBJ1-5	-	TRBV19	TGTGCCAGTAGGGGAGGGGTCAGCAATCAGCCCCAGCATTTT	CASRGGVSNQPQHF
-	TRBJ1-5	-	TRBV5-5	TGTGCCAGCAGCTTGGGAGGGTTTGATCAGCCCCAGCATTTT	CASSLGGFDQPQHF
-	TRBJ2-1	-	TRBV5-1	TGCGCCAGCAGCTTTTTTTCAGGGGAATCGAATGAGCAGTTCTTC	CASSFFSGESNEQFF
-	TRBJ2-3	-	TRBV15	TGTGCCACCGGGCCCGGGGTCACAGATACGCAGTATTTT	CATGPGVTDTQYF
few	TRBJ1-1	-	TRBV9	TGTGCCAGCAGCCGAGGCAGGGCGAACACTGAAGCTTTCTTT	CASSRGRANTEAFF
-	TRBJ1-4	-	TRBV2	TGTGCCAGCAGTCGGGGGGCGGAAAAACTGTTTTTT	CASSRGAEKLFF
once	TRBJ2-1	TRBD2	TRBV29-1	TGCAGCGTTGAACCTGGTAGCGGGGACAATGAGCAGTTCTTC	CSVEPGSGDNEQFF
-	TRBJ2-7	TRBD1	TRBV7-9	TGTGCCAGCAGACCTACCGGGACAGGGAACGAGCAGTACTTC	CASRPTGTGNEQYF
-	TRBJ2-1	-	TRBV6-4	TGTGCCAGCAGTGTTACTTCAAGCTCCTACAATGAGCAGTTCTTC	CASSVTSSSYNEQFF
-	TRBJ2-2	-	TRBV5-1	TGCGCCAGCAGCCCCGGACTACGGGGCACCGGGGAGCTGTTTTTT	CASSPGLRGTGELFF
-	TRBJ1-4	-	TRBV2	TGTGCCAGCAGTGTTGAGGCTTCCAAACTGTTTTTT	CASSVEASKLFF
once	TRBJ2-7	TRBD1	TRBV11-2	TGTGCCAGCAGCATAAGGGACAGCTCCTACGAGCAGTACTTC	CASSIRDSSYEQYF
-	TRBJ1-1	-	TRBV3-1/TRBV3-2	TGTGCCAGCAGCCAATTTCTGGCCGGGGAAGCTTTCTTT	CASSQFLAGEAFF
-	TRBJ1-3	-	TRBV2	TGTGCCAGCAGTTCTAGGGGAAGGACTGGAAACACCATATATTTT	CASSSRGRTGNTIYF
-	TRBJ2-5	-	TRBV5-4	TGTGCCAGCAGCTTGGACGCCAGGGCCCAAGAGACCCAGTACTTC	CASSLDARAQETQYF
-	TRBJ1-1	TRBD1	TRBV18	TGTGCCAGCTCACCAAGTACAGGGGTGAACACTGAAGCTTTCTTT	CASSPSTGVNTEAFF
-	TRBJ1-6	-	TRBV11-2	TGTGCCAGCAGCTTAGAAAGGGTCCGGGGTTCACCCCTCCACTTT	CASSLERVRGSPLHF
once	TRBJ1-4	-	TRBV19	TGTGCCAGTAGTCAGACGGGGAATGAAAAACTGTTTTTT	CASSQTGNEKLFF
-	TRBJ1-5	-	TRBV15	TGTGCCACCAGCACGCGGTCGGGACAAGGCCAGCCCCAGCATTTT	CATSTRSGQGQPQHF
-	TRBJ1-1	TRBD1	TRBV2	TGTGCCAGCAGGGGGACAGGTGGTGTCCCTGAAGCTTTCTTT	CASRGTGGVPEAFF
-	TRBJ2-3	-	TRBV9	TGTGCCAGCAGCGTAGAAATCGCGGGGGCAGCAGATACGCAGTATTTT	CASSVEIAGAADTQYF
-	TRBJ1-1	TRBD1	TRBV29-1	TGCAGCGTGGGACAGGGTTTGGGCACTGAAGCTTTCTTT	CSVGQGLGTEAFF
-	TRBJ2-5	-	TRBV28	TGTGCCAGCAGTTTGGACTACCAAGAGACCCAGTACTTC	CASSLDYQETQYF
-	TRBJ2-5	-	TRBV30	TGTGCCCGCGGTCGGGGAGAGACCCAGTACTTC	CARGRGETQYF
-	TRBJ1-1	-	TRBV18	TGTGCCAGCTCACCTAGCTACATAAACACTGAAGCTTTCTTT	CASSPSYINTEAFF
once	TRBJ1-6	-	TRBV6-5	TGTGCCAGCAGAGCAGGGGATTCACCCCTCCACTTT	CASRAGDSPLHF
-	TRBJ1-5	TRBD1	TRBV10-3	TGTGCCATCAGTGCTACGGACAGGGGGAGGGATACTCAGCCCCAGCATTTT	CAISATDRGRDTQPQHF
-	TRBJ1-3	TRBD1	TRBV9	TGTGCCAGCAGCGGCCGGGACAGGGCCGAGGGCACCATATATTTT	CASSGRDRAEGTIYF
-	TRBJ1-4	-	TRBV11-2	TGTGCCAGCAGCTTAGGGCCCTCCGGGGATGCCACTAATGAAAAACTGTTTTTT	CASSLGPSGDATNEKLFF
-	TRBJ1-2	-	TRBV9	TGTGCCAGCAGCGGCCAGGGCTACACCTTC	CASSGQGYTF
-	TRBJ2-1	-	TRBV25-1	TGTGCCAGCAGAATAGGAGTCTACAATGAGCAGTTCTTC	CASRIGVYNEQFF
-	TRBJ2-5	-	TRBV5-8	TGTGCCAGCAGCTCTGAGGGGGTACCACAAGAGACCCAGTACTTC	CASSSEGVPQETQYF
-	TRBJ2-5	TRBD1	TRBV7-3	TGTGCCAGCAGCCGGACAGGGGTCGCAGAGACCCAGTACTTC	CASSRTGVAETQYF
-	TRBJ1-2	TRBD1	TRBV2	TGTGCCAGCAGTACGACAGGGGTCGGAGGCTACACCTTC	CASSTTGVGGYTF
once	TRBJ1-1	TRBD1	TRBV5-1	TGCGCCAGCAGCTGGACAGGGGAGGAAGCTTTCTTT	CASSWTGEEAFF
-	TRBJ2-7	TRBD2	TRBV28	TGTGCCAGCAGTTTATTGGGAAACGCGAGACTAGCGTCTTACTTC	CASSLLGNARLASYF
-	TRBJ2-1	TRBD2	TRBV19	TGTGCCAGTAGTGGGACTAGCGGAGTCACTCAGTTCTTC	CASSGTSGVTQFF
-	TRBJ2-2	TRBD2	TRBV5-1	TGCGCCAGCAGATTCCCCGGGGGGAGGCATGACACCGGGGAGCTGTTTTTT	CASRFPGGRHDTGELFF
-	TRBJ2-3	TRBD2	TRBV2	TGTGCCAGCAGGGGGACTAGCGGGTATACGCAGTATTTT	CASRGTSGYTQYF
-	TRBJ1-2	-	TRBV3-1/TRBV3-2	TGTGCCAGCAGCCTAATGCGGGATGATGGCTACACCTTC	CASSLMRDDGYTF
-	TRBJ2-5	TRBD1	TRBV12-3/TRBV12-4	TGTGCCAGCAGTTCGACAGGGAAAGAGACCCAGTACTTC	CASSSTGKETQYF
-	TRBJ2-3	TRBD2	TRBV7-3	TGTGCCAGTTCAAGCGGGGGCCTCAACACAGATACGCAGTATTTT	CASSSGGLNTDTQYF